The 13 T cell receptor beta chains given below trace back to one sample, sequenced in a study of blood T cell repertoires in COVID-19. TCRdb's table, derived via immunoSEQ multiplex PCR, lists solely in-frame clones and lacks some. The profile shows around 100,000 clones, 70% to 90% of them singletons. Sequenced sample: peripheral blood. These receptors all come from a man in his forties or fifties in a cohort sampled during active COVID-19.

The chain recombines TRBV6-1 with TRBJ1-4, with 7 bases that match TRBD1. V lost 2 bases to trimming and J lost 2 bases; unmatched junction nucleotides: 2. The CDR3 runs 15 residues. The germline V gene encodes CDR1 MNHNS and CDR2 SASEGT. CDR3 DNA sequence: TGTGCCAGCAGTGAACGGGGACAGACTAATGAAAAACTGTTTTTT. This gives the protein CASSERGQTNEKLFF.

CDR3 loop: CASSEGTEQYV. The CDR3 nucleotides read TGTGCCAGCAGTGAAGGGACAGAGCAGTACGTC. The gene calls are TRBV2 and TRBJ2-7, with D maybe TRBD1 (5 bases). This CDR3 has 11 amino acids. V gave up 1 base and J gave up 7 bases, with 5 bases separating them. Germline CDR1 reads SNHLY; CDR2 reads FYNNEI.

The gene calls are TRBV7-8 and TRBJ2-3; 10 bases are a match to TRBD1. The ends lost 5 bases at V and 6 bases at J; junction bases unmatched: 14. The CDR3 is 17 amino acids. Germline V gene sequence: CDR1 SGHVS, CDR2 FQNEAQ. The CDR3 reads CASSPLDRGFSLDTQYF. The CDR3, as DNA: TGTGCCAGCAGCCCCCTGGACAGGGGGTTTTCTTTGGATACGCAGTATTTT.

The chain employs TRBV4-3 and TRBJ2-2; TRBD2 matches 9 bases. CDR3 length: 14 amino acids. Germline V gene lookup returns CDR1 LGHNA and CDR2 YSLEER. The ends lost 3 bases at V and 6 bases at J; junction bases unmatched: 2. CDR3 DNA: TGCGCCAGCAGCCATGGCGGGGGGGCCGGGGAGCTGTTTTTT. Translated: CASSHGGGAGELFF.

The chain recombines TRBV5-1 with TRBJ2-3; 7 bases agree with TRBD1. This CDR3 is built from 14 residues. Looked up from germline, CDR1 is SGHRS and CDR2 is YFSETQ. V was clipped by 3 bases and J by 6 bases; unmatched bases: 7. The CDR3 nucleotides are TGCGCCAGCAGCTCCCCAGGGGGTACGGATACGCAGTATTTT. Translating it yields CASSSPGGTDTQYF. Full variable domain (outside the CDR3, taken from reference TRBV5-1 and TRBJ2-3): KAGVTQTPRYLIKTRGQQVTLSCSPISGHRSVSWYQQTPGQGLQFLFEYFSETQRNKGNFPGRFSGRQFSNSRSEMNVSTLELGDSALYLCASSSPGGTDTQYFGPGTRLTVL.

V is TRBV3-1 (or the pseudogene TRBV3-2) and J is TRBJ2-1, with 10 bases matching TRBD1. CDR3 length equals 16 residues. The J segment lost 9 bases and the V segment lost 3 bases, leaving 11 bases of the junction unmatched. Germline loops: CDR1 LGHDT, CDR2 YNNKEL (reference sequence). CDR3 coding DNA: TGTGCCAGCAGCCACAACTCGGGACAGGGGATAAGTGAGCAGTTCTTC. Translation: CASSHNSGQGISEQFF.

The chain combines TRBV4-3 with TRBJ2-1, with a tentative D call TRBD2 (6 bases). Germline CDR1 and CDR2: LGHNA and YSLEER. V shed 0 bases and J shed 10 bases, with 10 bases lying between them. The CDR3 is 13 residues long. The chain's CDR3 is CASSQEEGSEQFF. DNA for the CDR3: TGCGCCAGCAGCCAAGAGGAGGGGAGCGAGCAGTTCTTC.

CDR3 sequence (DNA): TGTGCCACCAGTGAACGACAGGGGAGTATATATGGCTACACCTTC. Translation: CATSERQGSIYGYTF. The chain carries TRBV24-1 and TRBJ1-2, with TRBD1 identical over 8 bases. Per germline, CDR1 KGHDR and CDR2 SFDVKD. The CDR3 spans 15 residues. Unmatched junction bases numbered 8, after V lost 4 bases and J lost 5 bases.

This clone was detected ten times or more. The chain uses TRBV6-5 and TRBJ2-1, with 7 nucleotides matching TRBD1. The junction had 6 bases not matched to a gene; V was cut back by 2 bases and J by 8 bases. Germline loops: CDR1 MNHEY, CDR2 SVGAGI. The CDR3 extends over 14 amino acids. The CDR3 here is CASSYATGLHEQFF. CDR3 coding DNA: TGTGCCAGCAGTTACGCGACAGGGTTGCATGAGCAGTTCTTC.

CDR3 sequence (DNA): TGTGCCAGCAGCTTTTGGGGGCCCTACGAGCAGTACTTC. This codes for CASSFWGPYEQYF. The V call is TRBV5-4, the J call TRBJ2-7; tentative D call: TRBD1 (6 bases). From germline, CDR1 is SGHNT and CDR2 YYREEE (reference sequence). The ends were cut back, 2 bases at V and 2 bases at J, with 8 bases in the middle. CDR3 size: 13 residues.

This chain uses TRBV7-9 with TRBJ1-3; TRBD1 matches at 8 bases. CDR3 size: 16 residues. J was trimmed by 0 bases and V by 5 bases; bases with no gene match: 6. Per the germline V gene, CDR1 is SEHNR and CDR2 is FQNEAQ (reference sequence). CDR3 amino acids: CASSTRQGSSGNTIYF. The DNA of the CDR3 is TGTGCCAGCAGCACTCGACAGGGGAGCTCTGGAAACACCATATATTTT.

This sequence joins TRBV29-1 and TRBJ1-1, with D perhaps matching TRBD1 (6 bases). This CDR3 is built from 14 residues. The V end was cut by 3 bases, the J end by 8 bases, with 19 bases between. CDR1 and CDR2 from the germline V gene are SQVTM and ANQGSEA. This chain's CDR3 is CSVEKTGMVSEAFF. The CDR3 DNA is TGCAGCGTTGAGAAGACAGGAATGGTGTCGGAAGCTTTCTTT.

This chain uses TRBV7-9 with TRBJ1-2; 10 bases agree with TRBD1. This CDR3 is 17 amino acids long. Trimming removed 1 base from V and 7 bases from J; junction bases left unmatched: 12. Germline V CDR1 and CDR2: SEHNR, FQNEAQ (reference sequence). CDR3 region: CASSLGSTGGLKAGYTF. The CDR3 coding sequence is TGTGCCAGCAGCTTAGGTTCGACAGGGGGCCTGAAGGCTGGCTACACCTTC.